This TCR beta chain was identified during a study of yellow fever vaccine responses in identical twins. Study findings and constraints: Twins' vaccine T cell responses reportedly seemed partly convergent and partly personalized.

Worth noting for this clonotype: Its target is unknown.

The CDR3 length is 14 residues. Germline V gene lookup returns CDR1 KGHSH and CDR2 LQKENI. V lost 3 bases and J lost 5; bases outside the gene matches: 5. Each CDR3 protein is one row after TCRdb ran MiXCR on the RT-PCR reads. The sample has about 3,300 distinct CDR3 sequences; around 90% are singletons. This rearrangement joins TRBV18 to TRBJ2-5, with TRBD2 matching over 8 bases. This sequence originates from a woman between 18 and 29 years old who received the yellow fever vaccine. The starting material was T cells from blood (PBMCs), unsorted or a sorted subset (not recorded which), obtained before or after yellow fever vaccination (not recorded which). The CDR3, as DNA: TGTGCCAGCTCACCTTTAGCGGGACTGGAGACCCAGTACTTC. It encodes CASSPLAGLETQYF.